The clone carrying this TCR beta chain was detected a few times. Its specificity is not known. PCR employed 60 Vbeta and 13 Jbeta primers. Study processing details: An analysis performed later counted roughly 79 million unique TCR beta chains (roughly 11 million of them shared). Clones were sequenced by immunoSEQ multiplex PCR, and TCRdb holds only the in-frame ones, with some missing. For V, J and clone size, that table is used; D and trimming come from the DNA. The data show around 140,000 clones, 65% to 85% seen once. The data belong to a study of cytomegalovirus exposure and HLA in healthy donors. Study-wide context: There were about 85 million unique TCRs (from HLA-typed donors) in an early data release. Regarding the study as a whole: Excluded were some V segments that proved indistinguishable, including TRBV6-2 and TRBV6-3.

Unrecorded immune exposures were likely, despite nominal health at sampling. The CDR3 has 16 residues. The ends lost 6 bases at V and 5 bases at J; junction bases unmatched: 6. The germline V gene has CDR1 SNHLY and CDR2 FYNNEI. The sequence came from a male donor in good health and CMV-seronegative. Material: PBMCs. V gene TRBV2 combines with J gene TRBJ2-5, with 16 bases fitting TRBD2. The CDR3 is CASRGLAGGPGETQYF. CDR3 in DNA: TGTGCCAGCAGGGGACTAGCGGGAGGGCCGGGTGAGACCCAGTACTTC.